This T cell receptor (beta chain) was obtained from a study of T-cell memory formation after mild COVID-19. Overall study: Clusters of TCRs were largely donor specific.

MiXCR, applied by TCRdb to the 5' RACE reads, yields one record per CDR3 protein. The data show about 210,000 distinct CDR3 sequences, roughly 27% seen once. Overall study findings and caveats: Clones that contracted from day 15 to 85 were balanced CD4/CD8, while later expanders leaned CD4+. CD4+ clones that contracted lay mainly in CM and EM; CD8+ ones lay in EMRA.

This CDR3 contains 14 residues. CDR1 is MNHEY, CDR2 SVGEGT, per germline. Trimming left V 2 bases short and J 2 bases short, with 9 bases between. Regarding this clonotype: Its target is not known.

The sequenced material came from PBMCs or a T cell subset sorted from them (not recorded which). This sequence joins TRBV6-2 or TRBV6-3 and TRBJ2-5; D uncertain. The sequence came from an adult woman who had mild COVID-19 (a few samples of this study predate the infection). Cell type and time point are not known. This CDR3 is CASSYGPAQETQYF. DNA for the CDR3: TGTGCCAGCAGTTACGGTCCCGCTCAAGAGACCCAGTACTTC.